This T cell receptor (beta chain) appears in the sequencing data of a study of T cells in Graves' hyperthyroidism and ophthalmopathy. This CDR3 is 17 amino acids long. Trimming cost V 2 bases and J 2 bases, with 18 bases left between them. The germline gives CDR1 KGHSH, CDR2 LQKENI. What was amplified from RNA transcripts were TCR beta CDR3 regions. TCR CDR3 regions were first amplified by RT-PCR with HTBI primers. TCRdb analysed the multiplex PCR reads with MiXCR anew, one entry per CDR3 protein. The sample records some 200,000 distinct CDR3 sequences, about a sixth being singletons. This chain uses TRBV18 with TRBJ2-5; D possibly corresponds to TRBD1 (6 bases). The sample comprised blood. The sequence derives from a woman aged 45-65 years with Graves' hyperthyroidism. CDR3 in amino acids: CASSPFLATGKQETQYF. The CDR3 region has the DNA TGTGCCAGCTCACCATTCCTCGCAACAGGGAAGCAAGAGACCCAGTACTTC.